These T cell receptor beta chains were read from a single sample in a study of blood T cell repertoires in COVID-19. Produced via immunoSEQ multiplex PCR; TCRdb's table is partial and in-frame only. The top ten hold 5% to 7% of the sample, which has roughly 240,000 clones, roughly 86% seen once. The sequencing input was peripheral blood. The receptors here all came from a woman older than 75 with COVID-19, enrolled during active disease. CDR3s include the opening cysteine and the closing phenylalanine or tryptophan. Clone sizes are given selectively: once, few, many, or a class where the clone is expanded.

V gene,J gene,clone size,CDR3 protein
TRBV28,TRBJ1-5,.,CASSGWDSDNQPQHF
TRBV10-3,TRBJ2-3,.,CAIKGRTDTDTQYF
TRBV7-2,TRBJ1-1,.,CASSSPGGYTEAFF
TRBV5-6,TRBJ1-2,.,CASSLGQLANYGYTF
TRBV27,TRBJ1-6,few,CASSLKGQGTSPLHF
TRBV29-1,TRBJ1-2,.,CSVEGQVNGYTF
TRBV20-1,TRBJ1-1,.,CIGDRNTEAFF
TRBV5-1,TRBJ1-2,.,CASSLDRAGYTF
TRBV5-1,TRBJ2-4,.,CASSLGGQTTAKNIQYF
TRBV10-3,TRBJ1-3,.,CAISDAGKNTIYF
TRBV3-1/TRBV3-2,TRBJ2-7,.,CASSPQGARQYF
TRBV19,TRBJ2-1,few,CASSIGRGPSSYNEQFF
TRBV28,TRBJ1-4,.,CASSSRGGPNEKLFF
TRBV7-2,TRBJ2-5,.,CASSPSGGNLESQYF
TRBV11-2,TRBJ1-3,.,CASSLASASGNTIYF
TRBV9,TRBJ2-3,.,CASSVVAGDTDTQYF
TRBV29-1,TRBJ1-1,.,CSAVVTEAFF
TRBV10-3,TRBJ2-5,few,CATRGASGETQYF
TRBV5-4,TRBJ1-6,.,CASSISLTGTENSPLHF
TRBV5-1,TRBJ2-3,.,CASSLTGTFPDTQYF
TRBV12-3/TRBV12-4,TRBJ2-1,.,CASSRTEGEQFF
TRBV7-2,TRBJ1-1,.,CASSLVGGRDTEAFF
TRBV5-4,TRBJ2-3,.,CASRQASGGPTDTQYF
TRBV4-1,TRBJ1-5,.,CASSQGDRGAGQPQHF
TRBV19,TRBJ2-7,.,CASRVPSSYEQYF
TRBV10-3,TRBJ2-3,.,CAISESVTGQGTDTQYF
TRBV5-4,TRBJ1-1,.,CASSSEVSINTEAFF
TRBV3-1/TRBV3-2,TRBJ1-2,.,CASSQVTGQTISHYGYTF
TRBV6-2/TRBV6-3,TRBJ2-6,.,CASSRQTTNSGANVLTF
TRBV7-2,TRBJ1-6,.,CASSLAGSDSSYNSPLHF
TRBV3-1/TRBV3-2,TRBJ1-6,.,CASRGQGASPLHF
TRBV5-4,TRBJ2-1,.,CASSLPGTGGMFF
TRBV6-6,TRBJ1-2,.,CASSSLQLGSGYTF
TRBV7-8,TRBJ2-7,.,CASSLARGFSYEQYF
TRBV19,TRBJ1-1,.,CASSIQGQPNTEAFF
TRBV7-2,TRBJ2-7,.,CASSPTGGMNYEQYF
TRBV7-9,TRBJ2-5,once,CASSLALTSAETQYF
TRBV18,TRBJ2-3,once,CASSPPSGGDTQYF
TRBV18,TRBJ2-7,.,CASSGALEGEQYF
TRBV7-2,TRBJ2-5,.,CASSFMETQYF
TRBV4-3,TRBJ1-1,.,CASSQRGQAAFF
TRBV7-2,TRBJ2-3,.,CASSFSTSGGADTQYF